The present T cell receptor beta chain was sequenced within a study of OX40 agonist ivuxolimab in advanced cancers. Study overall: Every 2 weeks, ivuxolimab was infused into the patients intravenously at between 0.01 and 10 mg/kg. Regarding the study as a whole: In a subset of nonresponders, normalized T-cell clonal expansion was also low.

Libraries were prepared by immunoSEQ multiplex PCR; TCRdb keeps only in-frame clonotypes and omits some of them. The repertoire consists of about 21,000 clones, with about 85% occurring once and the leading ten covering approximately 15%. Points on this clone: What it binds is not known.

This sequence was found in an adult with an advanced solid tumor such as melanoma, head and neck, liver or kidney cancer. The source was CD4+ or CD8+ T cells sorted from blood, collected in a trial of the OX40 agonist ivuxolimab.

The CDR3 here is CASSLAGQPQHF. The DNA for the CDR3 is TGTGCCAGCAGCTTAGCAGGTCAGCCCCAGCATTTT. The chain has TRBV7-9 and TRBJ1-5; D is undetermined. The V end lost 0 bases, the J end lost 6 bases, and 3 bases lay between the germline ends. The CDR3 spans 12 residues. Germline loops: CDR1 SEHNR, CDR2 FQNEAQ (reference sequence).